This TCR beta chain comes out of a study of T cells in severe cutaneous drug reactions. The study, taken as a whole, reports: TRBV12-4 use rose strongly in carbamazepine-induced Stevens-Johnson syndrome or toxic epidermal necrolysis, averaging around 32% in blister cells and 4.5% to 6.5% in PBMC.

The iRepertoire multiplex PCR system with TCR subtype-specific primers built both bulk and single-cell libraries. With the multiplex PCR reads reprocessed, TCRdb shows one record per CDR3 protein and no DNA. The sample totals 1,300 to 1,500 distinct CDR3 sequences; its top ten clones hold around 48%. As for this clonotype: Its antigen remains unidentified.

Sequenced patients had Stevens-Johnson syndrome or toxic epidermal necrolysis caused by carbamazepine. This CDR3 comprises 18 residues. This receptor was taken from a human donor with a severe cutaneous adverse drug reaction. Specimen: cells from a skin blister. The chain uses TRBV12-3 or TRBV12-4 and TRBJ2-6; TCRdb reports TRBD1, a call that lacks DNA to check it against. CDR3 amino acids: CASSSDRRESIGANVLTF.